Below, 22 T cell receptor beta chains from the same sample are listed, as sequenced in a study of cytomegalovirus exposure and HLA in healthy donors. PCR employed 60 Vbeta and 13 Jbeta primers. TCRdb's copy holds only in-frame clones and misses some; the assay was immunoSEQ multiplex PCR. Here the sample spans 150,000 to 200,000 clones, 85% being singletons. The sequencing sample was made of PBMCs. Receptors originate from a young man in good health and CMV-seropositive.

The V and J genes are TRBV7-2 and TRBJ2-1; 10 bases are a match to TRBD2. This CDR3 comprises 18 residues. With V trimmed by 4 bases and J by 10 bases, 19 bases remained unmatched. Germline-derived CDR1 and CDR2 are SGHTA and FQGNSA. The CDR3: CASSSLAGEAQWSFEQFF. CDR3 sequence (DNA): TGTGCCAGCAGCTCTCTAGCGGGAGAGGCCCAGTGGTCATTCGAGCAGTTCTTC. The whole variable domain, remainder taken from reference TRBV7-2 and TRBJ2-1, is GAGVSQSPSNKVTEKGKDVELRCDPISGHTALYWYRQSLGQGLEFLIYFQGNSAPDKSGLPSDRFSAERTGGSVSTLTIQRTQQEDSAVYLCASSSLAGEAQWSFEQFFGPGTRLTVL.

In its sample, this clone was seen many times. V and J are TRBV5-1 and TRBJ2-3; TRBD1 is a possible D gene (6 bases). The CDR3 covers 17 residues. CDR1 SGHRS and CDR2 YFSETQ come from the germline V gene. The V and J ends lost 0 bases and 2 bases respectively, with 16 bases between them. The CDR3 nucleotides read TGCGCCAGCAGCTTGGGTCACAGGGACACCTCCACAGATACGCAGTATTTT. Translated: CASSLGHRDTSTDTQYF.

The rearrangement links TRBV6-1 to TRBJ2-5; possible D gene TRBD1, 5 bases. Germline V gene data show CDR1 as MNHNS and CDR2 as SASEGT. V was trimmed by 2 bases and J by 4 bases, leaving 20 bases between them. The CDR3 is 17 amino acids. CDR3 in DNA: TGTGCCAGCAGTGAATTTCCCACTATGGGGCAGCCAGAGACCCAGTACTTC. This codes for CASSEFPTMGQPETQYF.

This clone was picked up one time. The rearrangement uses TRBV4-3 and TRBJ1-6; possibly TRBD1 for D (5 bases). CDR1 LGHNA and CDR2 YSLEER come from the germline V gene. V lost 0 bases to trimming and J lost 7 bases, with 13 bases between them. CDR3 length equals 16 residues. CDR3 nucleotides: TGCGCCAGCAGCCAAGATAGGGGCAGGTCAAATTCACCCCTCCACTTT. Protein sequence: CASSQDRGRSNSPLHF.

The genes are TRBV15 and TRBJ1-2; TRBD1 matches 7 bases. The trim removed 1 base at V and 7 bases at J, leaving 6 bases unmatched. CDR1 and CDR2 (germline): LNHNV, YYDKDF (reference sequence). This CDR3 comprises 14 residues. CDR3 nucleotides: TGTGCCACCAGCAGAGTAGACAGGGCAGCTGGCTACACCTTC. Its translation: CATSRVDRAAGYTF.

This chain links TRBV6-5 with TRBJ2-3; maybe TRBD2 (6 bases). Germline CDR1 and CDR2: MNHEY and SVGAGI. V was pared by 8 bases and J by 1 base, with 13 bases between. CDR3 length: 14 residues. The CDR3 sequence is CASWPWGGTDTQYF. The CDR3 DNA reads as TGTGCCAGCTGGCCGTGGGGGGGCACAGATACGCAGTATTTT.

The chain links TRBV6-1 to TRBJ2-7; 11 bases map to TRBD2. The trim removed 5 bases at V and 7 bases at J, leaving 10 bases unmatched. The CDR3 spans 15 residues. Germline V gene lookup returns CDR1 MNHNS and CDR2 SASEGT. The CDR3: CASSLRLAGMGEQYF. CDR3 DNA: TGTGCCAGCAGTCTACGACTAGCGGGAATGGGTGAGCAGTACTTC.

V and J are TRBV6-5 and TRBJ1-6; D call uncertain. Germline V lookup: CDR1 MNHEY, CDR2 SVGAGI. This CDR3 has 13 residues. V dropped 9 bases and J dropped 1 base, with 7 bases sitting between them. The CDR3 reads CASSGSYNSPLHF. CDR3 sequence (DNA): TGTGCCAGTTCAGGATCCTATAATTCACCCCTCCACTTT.

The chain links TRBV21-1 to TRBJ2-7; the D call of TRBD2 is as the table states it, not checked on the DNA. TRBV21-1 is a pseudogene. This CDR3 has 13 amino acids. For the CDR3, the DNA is TGTGCCAGCAGCAAAGTAGTGAGCGACGAGCAGTACTTC. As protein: CASSKVVSDEQYF.

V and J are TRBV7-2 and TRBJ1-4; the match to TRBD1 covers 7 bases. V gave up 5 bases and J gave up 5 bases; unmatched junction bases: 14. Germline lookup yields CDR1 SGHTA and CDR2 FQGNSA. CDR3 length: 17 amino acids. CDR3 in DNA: TGTGCCAGCAGCCCCTATGGGGGACAGTTTGACAATGAAAAACTGTTTTTT. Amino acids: CASSPYGGQFDNEKLFF.

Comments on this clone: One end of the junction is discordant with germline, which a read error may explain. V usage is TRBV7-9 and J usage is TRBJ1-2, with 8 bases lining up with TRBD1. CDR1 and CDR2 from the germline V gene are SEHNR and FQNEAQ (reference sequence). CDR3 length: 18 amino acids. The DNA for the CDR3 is TGTTCCAGCAGCTTAGGCCAGGGGGCGTTCGCCGGAAACTATGGCTACACCTTC. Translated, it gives CSSSLGQGAFAGNYGYTF.

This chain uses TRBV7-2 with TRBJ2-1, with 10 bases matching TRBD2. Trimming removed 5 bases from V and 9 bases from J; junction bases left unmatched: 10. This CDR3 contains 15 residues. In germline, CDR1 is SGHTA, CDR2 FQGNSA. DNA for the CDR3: TGTGCCAGCAGCCCCCCCGGGACTAGCGAACGTGAGCAGTTCTTC. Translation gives CASSPPGTSEREQFF.

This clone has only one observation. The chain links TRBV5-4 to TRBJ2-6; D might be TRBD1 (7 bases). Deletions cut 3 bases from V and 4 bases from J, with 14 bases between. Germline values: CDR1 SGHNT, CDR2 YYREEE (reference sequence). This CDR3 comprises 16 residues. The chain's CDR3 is CASSSPQGGGANVLTF. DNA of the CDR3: TGTGCCAGCAGCTCCCCGCAGGGGGGAGGGGCCAACGTCCTGACTTTC.

The DNA of the CDR3 is TGCAGCGTCGCCGAAGACAGCTACACTGAAGCTTTCTTT. Residues: CSVAEDSYTEAFF. The chain is built from TRBV29-1 and TRBJ1-1; weak D call: TRBD1 (5 bases). Trimming took 6 bases from V and 3 from J, leaving 14 bases between them. Germline CDR1 SQVTM, CDR2 ANQGSEA. This CDR3 has 13 amino acids.

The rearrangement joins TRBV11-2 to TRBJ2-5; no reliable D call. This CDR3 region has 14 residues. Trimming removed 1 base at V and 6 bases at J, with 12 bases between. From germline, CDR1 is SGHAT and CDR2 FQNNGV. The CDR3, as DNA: TGTGCCAGCAGCTTAGCGCCGGAGAGGAAGACCCAGTACTTC. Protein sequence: CASSLAPERKTQYF.

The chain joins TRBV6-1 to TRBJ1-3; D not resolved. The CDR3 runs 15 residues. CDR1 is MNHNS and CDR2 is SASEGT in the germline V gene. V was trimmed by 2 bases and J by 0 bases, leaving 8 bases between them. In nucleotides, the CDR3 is TGTGCCAGCAGTGAATTAGCTGGCTCTGGAAACACCATATATTTT. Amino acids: CASSELAGSGNTIYF.

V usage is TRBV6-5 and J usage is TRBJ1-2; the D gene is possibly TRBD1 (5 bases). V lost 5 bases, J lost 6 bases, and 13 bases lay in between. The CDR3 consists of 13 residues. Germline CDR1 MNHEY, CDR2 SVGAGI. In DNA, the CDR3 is TGTGCCAGCAGTGAAGGGGCGGAGCATGGCTACACCTTC. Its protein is CASSEGAEHGYTF.

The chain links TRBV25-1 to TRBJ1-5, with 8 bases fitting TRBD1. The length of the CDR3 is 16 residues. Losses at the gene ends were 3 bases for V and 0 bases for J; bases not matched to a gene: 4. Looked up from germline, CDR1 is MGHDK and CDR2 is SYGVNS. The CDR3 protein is CASSDGQGYSNQPQHF. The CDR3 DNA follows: TGTGCCAGCAGTGATGGACAGGGCTATAGCAATCAGCCCCAGCATTTT.

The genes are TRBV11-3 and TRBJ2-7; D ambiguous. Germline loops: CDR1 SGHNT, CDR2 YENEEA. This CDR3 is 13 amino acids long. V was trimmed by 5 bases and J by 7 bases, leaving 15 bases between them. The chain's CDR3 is CASSPSETREQYF. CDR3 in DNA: TGTGCCAGCAGCCCCTCTGAGACGAGGGAGCAGTACTTC.

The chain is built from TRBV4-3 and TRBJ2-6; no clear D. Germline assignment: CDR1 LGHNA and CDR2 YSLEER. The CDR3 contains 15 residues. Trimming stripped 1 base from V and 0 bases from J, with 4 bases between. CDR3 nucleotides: TGCGCCAGCAGCCAAGTAATCTCTGGGGCCAACGTCCTGACTTTC. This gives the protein CASSQVISGANVLTF.

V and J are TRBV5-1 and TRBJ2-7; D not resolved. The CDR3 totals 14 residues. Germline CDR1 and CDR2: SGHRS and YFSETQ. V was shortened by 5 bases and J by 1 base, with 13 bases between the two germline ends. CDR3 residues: CASRPGPPSYEQYV. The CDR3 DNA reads TGCGCCAGCAGACCGGGTCCACCTTCCTACGAGCAGTACGTC.

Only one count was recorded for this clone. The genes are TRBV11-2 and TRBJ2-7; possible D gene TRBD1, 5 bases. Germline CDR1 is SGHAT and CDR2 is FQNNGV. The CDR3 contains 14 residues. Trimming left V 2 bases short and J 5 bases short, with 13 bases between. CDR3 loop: CASSLRSQGNEQYF. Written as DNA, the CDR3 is TGTGCCAGCAGCTTAAGAAGCCAGGGTAACGAGCAGTACTTC.